This TCR beta chain was sequenced in a study of beta chain features in type 1 diabetes. Overall study results and limits: An over-representation of cells with high TCR expression could result from cDNA sequencing.

With respect to this clone: Its specificity is not known.

Germline V gene sequence: CDR1 MNHEY, CDR2 SVGAGI. Trimming shortened V by 5 bases and J by 5 bases, and 12 bases separated the two germline ends. The CDR3 is 13 residues long. Every isolated RNA sample was fully reverse transcribed, so sequencing captured expressed TCRB transcripts. Some clones are missing from TCRdb's copy, which holds only in-frame ones; the method was immunoSEQ multiplex PCR. The table lists a few hundred thousand clones, over 7.5% of them singletons. The rearrangement joins TRBV6-5 to TRBJ1-1, with D hard to call. The sequencing input was naive CD4+ T cells from blood. This clonotype was obtained from a woman in her late teens or twenties in good health. CDR3 sequence: CASSPSGDTEAFF. The CDR3 DNA reads as TGTGCCAGCAGTCCCTCAGGTGATACTGAAGCTTTCTTT.